What follows are 21 T cell receptor beta chains derived from one specimen sequenced in a study of blood T cells in healthy people across ages. The authors ran a second PCR of 7 to 11 cycles using a sample-barcoded 5' primer and a J-beta primer mix. MiXCR, run by TCRdb on the 5' RACE reads, gives a single entry per CDR3 protein. This sample has 850,000 to 1,100,000 distinct CDR3 sequences, with 30% to 40% found just once. The sequenced material came from blood. The receptors originated from a man younger than 35 in good health.

The V gene is TRBV28, the J gene TRBJ1-2; D remains ambiguous. The CDR3 totals 13 residues. The germline V gene has CDR1 MDHEN and CDR2 SYDVKM. Trimming removed 7 bases at V and 2 bases at J, with 11 bases between. The DNA of the CDR3 is TGTGCCAGCACCTTGACGCAGAACTATGGCTACACCTTC. Residues: CASTLTQNYGYTF.

The chain carries TRBV2 and TRBJ1-5; D is perhaps TRBD1 (5 bases). The V and J ends lost 6 bases and 3 bases respectively, with 6 bases between them. Germline V lookup: CDR1 SNHLY, CDR2 FYNNEI. The CDR3 spans 12 residues. In DNA, the CDR3 is TGTGCCAGCAGGACAGACAATCAGCCCCAGCATTTT. This gives the protein CASRTDNQPQHF. The variable domain in full, completed from reference TRBV2 and TRBJ1-5, reads EPEVTQTPSHQVTQMGQEVILRCVPISNHLYFYWYRQILGQKVEFLVSFYNNEISEKSEIFDDQFSVERPDGSNFTLKIRSTKLEDSAMYFCASRTDNQPQHFGDGTRLSIL.

The chain links TRBV2 to TRBJ2-3; either TRBD1 or TRBD2 may supply D (5 bases each). Germline V lookup: CDR1 SNHLY, CDR2 FYNNEI. The length of the CDR3 is 14 residues. V was shortened by 2 bases and J by 1 base, with 7 bases between the two germline ends. CDR3 sequence: CASSEQGGTDTQYF. Written as DNA, the CDR3 is TGTGCCAGCAGTGAACAGGGAGGCACAGATACGCAGTATTTT.

The chain carries TRBV3-1 and TRBJ1-2; TRBD1 is a possible D gene (6 bases). In germline, CDR1 is LGHDT, CDR2 YNNKEL (reference sequence). This CDR3 has 15 residues. Between the trimmed V and J ends, which lost 0 bases and 8 bases, there was a span of 16 bases. The CDR3, as DNA: TGTGCCAGCAGCCAAGATCCGGGACAAGCTCGCGGCTACACCTTC. Translation: CASSQDPGQARGYTF.

This clonotype has a count of ten or more. J is TRBJ2-3 and V is TRBV9; TRBD2 aligns across 12 bases. CDR3 length: 14 amino acids. The germline V gene has CDR1 SGDLS and CDR2 YYNGEE. The V and J ends lost 8 bases and 0 bases, in that order; junction bases with no gene match: 1. In DNA, the CDR3 is TGTGCCAGTGGGACTAGCGGGAGCACAGATACGCAGTATTTT. Amino acids: CASGTSGSTDTQYF.

V is TRBV2 and J is TRBJ2-1, with D unresolved. The CDR3 is made up of 13 amino acids. With 8 bases removed from V and 0 bases from J, the gap between germline ends came to 8 bases. The germline V gene has CDR1 SNHLY and CDR2 FYNNEI. In DNA form, the CDR3 reads TGTGCCAGCGGGTCACTCTCCTACAATGAGCAGTTCTTC. This translates into CASGSLSYNEQFF. Looking up the rest from reference TRBV2 and TRBJ2-1 gives the full variable domain: EPEVTQTPSHQVTQMGQEVILRCVPISNHLYFYWYRQILGQKVEFLVSFYNNEISEKSEIFDDQFSVERPDGSNFTLKIRSTKLEDSAMYFCASGSLSYNEQFFGPGTRLTVL.

The rearrangement uses TRBV20-1 and TRBJ1-1; 8 bases map to TRBD1. Looked up from germline, CDR1 is DFQATT and CDR2 is SNEGSKA (reference sequence). CDR3 size: 14 residues. V trimming: 2 bases; J trimming: 4 bases; junction bases outside the gene matches: 6. CDR3 in amino acids: CSARQTGEATEAFF. The CDR3 DNA sequence: TGCAGTGCTAGACAGACAGGGGAGGCCACTGAAGCTTTCTTT.

Here the CDR3 reads CSATLPSGGANEQFF. CDR3 sequence (DNA): TGCAGTGCCACCCTCCCTAGCGGGGGGGCGAATGAGCAGTTCTTC. The gene calls are TRBV20-1 and TRBJ2-1; the match to TRBD2 covers 12 bases. CDR3 length: 15 residues. V lost 6 bases and J lost 7; bases outside the gene matches: 10. Germline V gene sequence: CDR1 DFQATT, CDR2 SNEGSKA (reference sequence).

This clonotype was recorded a few times. The chain has TRBV6-5 and TRBJ2-4; TRBD1 or TRBD2 may be the D gene (5 bases each). This CDR3 has 16 residues. V was clipped by 4 bases and J by 1 base, with 14 bases between them. Germline-derived CDR1 and CDR2 are MNHEY and SVGAGI. The chain's CDR3 is CASSSDLREAKNIQYF. Here the CDR3 DNA reads TGTGCCAGCAGTTCGGACCTCAGGGAGGCCAAAAACATTCAGTACTTC.

The chain carries TRBV27 and TRBJ2-6; TRBD1 agrees at 8 bases. The CDR3 runs to 15 residues. Germline lookup yields CDR1 MNHEY and CDR2 SMNVEV (reference sequence). The J segment lost 2 bases and the V segment lost 8 bases, leaving 5 bases of the junction unmatched. Here the CDR3 reads CASGDRSTGANVLTF. CDR3 nucleotides: TGTGCCAGCGGGGACAGGAGTACTGGGGCCAACGTCCTGACTTTC.

This rearrangement joins TRBV29-1 to TRBJ2-2, with D maybe TRBD2 (6 bases). Germline V gene sequence: CDR1 SQVTM, CDR2 ANQGSEA. Between the trimmed V and J ends, which lost 6 bases and 4 bases, there was a span of 18 bases. The CDR3 covers 15 residues. CDR3 nucleotide sequence: TGCAGCGTCCTACCCGACGGGGACTTCACCGGGGAGCTGTTTTTT. Its protein product is CSVLPDGDFTGELFF.

The rearrangement joins TRBV12-3 or TRBV12-4 to TRBJ1-1, with D possibly matching TRBD1 (5 bases). The length of the CDR3 is 13 residues. V was pared by 3 bases and J by 5 bases, with 10 bases between. CDR3 DNA: TGTGCCAGCAGTTTCGTCGGGGGTACTGAAGCTTTCTTT. Its protein is CASSFVGGTEAFF.

The CDR3, as DNA: TGTGCCAGCATCAAACCTCTCGGGGGGACCGGGGAGCTGTTTTTT. This translates into CASIKPLGGTGELFF. The chain recombines TRBV28 with TRBJ2-2; 7 bases align to TRBD2. This CDR3 is built from 15 residues. CDR1 MDHEN and CDR2 SYDVKM come from the germline V gene. The trim removed 7 bases at V and 5 bases at J, leaving 10 bases unmatched.

This clonotype was recorded many times. This rearrangement joins TRBV7-9 to TRBJ2-7; 7 bases agree with TRBD2. The germline V gene has CDR1 SEHNR and CDR2 FQNEAQ (reference sequence). The CDR3 totals 12 residues. Losses at the gene ends were 5 bases for V and 4 bases for J; bases not matched to a gene: 2. CDR3 loop: CASSGDYYEQYF. DNA for the CDR3: TGTGCCAGCAGCGGGGACTATTACGAGCAGTACTTC.

This clonotype came up a few times. The chain joins TRBV20-1 to TRBJ2-7; a possible D gene is TRBD1 (7 bases). This CDR3 has 14 amino acids. Germline V gives CDR1 DFQATT, CDR2 SNEGSKA (reference sequence). Trimming took 3 bases from V and 3 from J, leaving 15 bases between them. The CDR3 sequence is CSARYPRGVYEQYF. CDR3 sequence (DNA): TGCAGTGCTAGGTATCCCAGGGGGGTCTACGAGCAGTACTTC.

The chain employs TRBV4-1 and TRBJ1-1; D gene unclear. The CDR3 length is 14 residues. From germline, CDR1 is MGHRA and CDR2 YSYEKL. Trimming took off 3 bases at V and 6 bases at J, with 14 bases between the two ends. The CDR3 loop is CASSQSSLLAEAFF. CDR3 coding DNA: TGCGCCAGCAGCCAGAGTTCCCTTTTAGCTGAAGCTTTCTTT.

The chain uses TRBV4-1 and TRBJ2-3; D not certain. The CDR3 loop spans 15 amino acids. The V end lost 5 bases, the J end lost 2 bases, and 14 bases lay between the germline ends. CDR1 and CDR2 (germline): MGHRA, YSYEKL. The CDR3 nucleotides read TGCGCCAGCAGCACCCGGACCGTTCACACAGATACGCAGTATTTT. It specifies CASSTRTVHTDTQYF.

Only a few counts were recorded for this clonotype. This chain joins TRBV4-3 and TRBJ2-1; the D is unclear. Deletions cut 1 base from V and 8 bases from J, with 9 bases between. The germline gives CDR1 LGHNA, CDR2 YSLEER. This CDR3 has 13 amino acids. Here the CDR3 reads CASSQGLSDEQFF. Written as DNA, the CDR3 is TGCGCCAGCAGCCAAGGTTTGAGTGATGAGCAGTTCTTC.

The chain links TRBV2 to TRBJ2-1; the match to TRBD2 covers 8 bases. The J call may be wrong; the DNA end is better matched by TRBJ2-7. The CDR3 consists of 15 residues. CDR1 and CDR2 from the germline V gene are SNHLY and FYNNEI. The CDR3 region is CASTEGGGRYNEQYF. The DNA for the CDR3 is TGTGCCAGCACCGAAGGCGGGGGGCGCTACAATGAGCAGTACTTC.

This rearrangement joins TRBV5-1 to TRBJ2-1; maybe TRBD2 (5 bases). Between the trimmed V and J ends, which lost 7 bases and 3 bases, there was a span of 11 bases. This CDR3 has 13 amino acids. Germline CDR1 is SGHRS and CDR2 is YFSETQ. The chain's CDR3 is CASQLGNYNEQFF. DNA for the CDR3: TGCGCCAGCCAACTAGGGAACTACAATGAGCAGTTCTTC.

This clonotype was seen just once. This CDR3 is CASSLATGLETQYF. In DNA, the CDR3 is TGCGCCAGCAGCTTGGCCACGGGGTTGGAGACCCAGTACTTC. The chain is built from TRBV5-1 and TRBJ2-5, with D possibly TRBD2 on 5 matching bases. The CDR3 contains 14 residues. The germline V gene has CDR1 SGHRS and CDR2 YFSETQ. The V end was cut by 0 bases, the J end by 5 bases, with 11 bases between.